Listed below are T cell receptor beta chains from one sample, sequenced in a study of T-cell reconstitution after alpha-beta-depleted transplantation in children. TCRdb processed the PCR reads anew with MiXCR; each CDR3 protein has one entry. This table has 350,000 to 450,000 distinct CDR3 sequences, about a fifth appearing once. The specimen comprised PBMCs from the stem cell graft donor, sampled from the stem cell graft. These receptors all stem from a human donor who donated a stem cell graft to a child with acute myeloid leukemia. The CDR3 runs from the conserved cysteine through the conserved F or W. The D gene is left open where the match is weak. Some rows mark clone size as missing; the rest say once, few, many or name a class of expanded clone.

J: TRBJ2-5; V: TRBV25-1; D: NA; size: NA; DNA: TGTGCCAGCAGTGGAGGTATTGGACGGAGGACAAAAGAGACCCAGTACTTC; CDR3: CASSGGIGRRTKETQYF
J: TRBJ2-7; V: TRBV2; D: NA; size: few; DNA: TGTGCCAGCAGTGAAGCGCGTATTATAAGGGCACCAACTGACAGCTCCTACGAGCAGTACTTC; CDR3: CASSEARIIRAPTDSSYEQYF
J: TRBJ1-3; V: TRBV6-5; D: TRBD1; size: few; DNA: TGTGCCAGCAGTTACGAGGGACAGCCTGGAAACACCATATATTTT; CDR3: CASSYEGQPGNTIYF
J: TRBJ2-7; V: TRBV29-1; D: NA; size: few; DNA: TGCAGCGTTGAGGAGCAATACGAGCAGTACTTC; CDR3: CSVEEQYEQYF
J: TRBJ1-1; V: TRBV12-3/TRBV12-4; D: NA; size: few; DNA: TGTGCCAGCAGTTTAGCAGGGTACGGGTTTAGGAACACTGAAGCTTTCTTT; CDR3: CASSLAGYGFRNTEAFF
J: TRBJ2-1; V: TRBV24-1; D: TRBD1; size: NA; DNA: TGTGCCACCAGTGATTTGCAGGGGGACGCTTACAATGAGCAGTTCTTC; CDR3: CATSDLQGDAYNEQFF
J: TRBJ1-1; V: TRBV6-2/TRBV6-3; D: NA; size: NA; DNA: TGTGCCAGCAGACCCACAGTTACTGAAGCTTTCTTT; CDR3: CASRPTVTEAFF
J: TRBJ1-6; V: TRBV7-9; D: NA; size: few; DNA: TGTGCCAGCAGCTCCACCACAGGGAGAGGTTCACCCCTCCACTTT; CDR3: CASSSTTGRGSPLHF
J: TRBJ1-1; V: TRBV7-9; D: NA; size: NA; DNA: TGTGCCAGCAGTTCAATAAGGGACACTGAAGCTTTCTTT; CDR3: CASSSIRDTEAFF
J: TRBJ2-7; V: TRBV12-3/TRBV12-4; D: TRBD2; size: few; DNA: TGTGCCAGCAGCTTCGGACTAGCGGGAGTCCCCGAGCAGTACTTC; CDR3: CASSFGLAGVPEQYF
J: TRBJ1-1; V: TRBV6-1; D: NA; size: NA; DNA: TGTGCCAGCAGTGAGCGGCTCCGGAAAAAGACCACTGAAGCTTTCTTT; CDR3: CASSERLRKKTTEAFF
J: TRBJ1-5; V: TRBV7-3; D: NA; size: few; DNA: TGTGCCAGCAGCTTAAGCCCACAGGGCAGCAATCAGCCCCAGCATTTT; CDR3: CASSLSPQGSNQPQHF
J: TRBJ2-2; V: TRBV7-6; D: TRBD1; size: NA; DNA: TGTGCCAGCAGCTTAGCGGTTAAAACAGGGGGTCCCCAGCGGGACACCGGGGAGCTGTTTTTT; CDR3: CASSLAVKTGGPQRDTGELFF
J: TRBJ1-6; V: TRBV19; D: NA; size: NA; DNA: TGTGCCAGTAGTACGAAGGGACATAGTAATTCACCCCTCCACTTT; CDR3: CASSTKGHSNSPLHF
J: TRBJ2-1; V: TRBV12-3/TRBV12-4; D: TRBD1; size: few; DNA: TGTGCCAGCAGTTGGGGGACAGGAAGAAGGATGTATGAGCAGTTCTTC; CDR3: CASSWGTGRRMYEQFF
J: TRBJ2-2; V: TRBV12-2; D: NA; size: once; DNA: TGTGCAAGTCGCTTAGCGTCGGGTTTCACCGGGGAGCTGTTTTTT; CDR3: CASRLASGFTGELFF
J: TRBJ2-7; V: TRBV25-1; D: NA; size: few; DNA: TGTGCCAGCAGTAATAGGGCCGCCTACGAGCAGTACTTC; CDR3: CASSNRAAYEQYF
J: TRBJ2-7; V: TRBV20-1; D: TRBD2; size: many; DNA: TGCAGTGCTAGTGCGGCGAGGGCTAGCGGGAGAGGCTACGAGCAGTACTTC; CDR3: CSASAARASGRGYEQYF
J: TRBJ1-5; V: TRBV4-1; D: TRBD1; size: few; DNA: TGCGCCAGCAGCCACGGGACAGGGAATCAGCCCCAGCATTTT; CDR3: CASSHGTGNQPQHF
J: TRBJ2-7; V: TRBV7-9; D: TRBD2; size: many; DNA: TGTGCCAGCAGTTCCCCGGGACTAGCCTACGAGCAGTACTTC; CDR3: CASSSPGLAYEQYF
J: TRBJ2-3; V: TRBV9; D: NA; size: NA; DNA: TGTGCCAGCAGCGGTACTAGCCTCGGCACAGATACGCAGTATTTT; CDR3: CASSGTSLGTDTQYF
J: TRBJ2-3; V: TRBV7-2; D: TRBD2; size: NA; DNA: TGTGCCAGCAGCTTAGAGGGAGCGGGAGCGATAGATACGCAGTATTTT; CDR3: CASSLEGAGAIDTQYF
J: TRBJ2-3; V: TRBV20-1; D: TRBD2; size: NA; DNA: TGCAGTGCCACAGGCGGACTAGCGGGAGGAGGTACGCAGTATTTT; CDR3: CSATGGLAGGGTQYF
J: TRBJ2-1; V: TRBV20-1; D: NA; size: many; DNA: TGCAGTGCTAGAGATGATAGCCGAGGGAGGTACAATGAGCAGTTCTTC; CDR3: CSARDDSRGRYNEQFF
J: TRBJ2-7; V: TRBV13; D: NA; size: few; DNA: TGTGCCAGCAGCCCTTTTCGGGATGAGCAGTACTTC; CDR3: CASSPFRDEQYF
J: TRBJ2-7; V: TRBV29-1; D: TRBD2; size: many; DNA: TGCAGCGTAGTTCCGGGACTAGCGGATTACGAGCAGTACTTC; CDR3: CSVVPGLADYEQYF
J: TRBJ2-1; V: TRBV24-1; D: NA; size: NA; DNA: TGTGCCACCGGCGGGAATTACAATGAGCAGTTCTTC; CDR3: CATGGNYNEQFF
J: TRBJ1-1; V: TRBV9; D: NA; size: few; DNA: TGTGCCAGCAGTAGACAGGATGGGAACACTGAAGCTTTCTTT; CDR3: CASSRQDGNTEAFF
J: TRBJ2-1; V: TRBV5-1; D: TRBD2; size: many; DNA: TGCGCCAGCAGCCCACAAGCGGGAGTCAATGAGCAGTTCTTC; CDR3: CASSPQAGVNEQFF
J: TRBJ2-7; V: TRBV7-3; D: TRBD2; size: NA; DNA: TGTGCCAGCAGCTCGGAAGCGGGAGAGGGTTACGAGCAGTACTTC; CDR3: CASSSEAGEGYEQYF
J: TRBJ2-2; V: TRBV2; D: TRBD1; size: NA; DNA: TGTGCCAGCAGTGGGTTACAGGGGGTGAACACCGGGGAGCTGTTTTTT; CDR3: CASSGLQGVNTGELFF
J: TRBJ2-7; V: TRBV12-3/TRBV12-4; D: NA; size: few; DNA: TGTGCCAGCAGCCCGAGGGGATACCCGGAACAGTACTTC; CDR3: CASSPRGYPEQYF
J: TRBJ2-7; V: TRBV28; D: TRBD2; size: few; DNA: TGTGCCAGCAGCTCCATGCGGGGAGGGCCTCTTTACGAGCAGTACTTC; CDR3: CASSSMRGGPLYEQYF
J: TRBJ1-4; V: TRBV27; D: NA; size: few; DNA: TGTGCCAGCAGTTTGAACCGGATTAATGAAAAACTGTTTTTT; CDR3: CASSLNRINEKLFF
J: TRBJ2-7; V: TRBV6-5; D: TRBD1; size: NA; DNA: TGTGCCAGCAGTTACTCGATACCGGGACAGGGGTATCACTACGAGCAGTACTTC; CDR3: CASSYSIPGQGYHYEQYF
J: TRBJ2-7; V: TRBV7-3; D: TRBD1; size: NA; DNA: TGTGCCAGCAGGCCACAGGGGTCAGACGAGCAGTACTTC; CDR3: CASRPQGSDEQYF
J: TRBJ2-1; V: TRBV7-8; D: TRBD2; size: few; DNA: TGTGCCAGCAGCCCGCTACTAGCGTATAAATACAATGAGCAGTTCTTC; CDR3: CASSPLLAYKYNEQFF
J: TRBJ1-5; V: TRBV12-3/TRBV12-4; D: TRBD1; size: few; DNA: TGTGCCAGCAGTTTGGACAGGGGGGCTCTTAAGCAGTCCCAGCATTTT; CDR3: CASSLDRGALKQSQHF
J: TRBJ2-1; V: TRBV27; D: NA; size: many; DNA: TGTGCCAGCTATCCGAGTCCAGGATGGGATGAGCAGTTCTTC; CDR3: CASYPSPGWDEQFF
J: TRBJ2-3; V: TRBV20-1; D: TRBD2; size: many; DNA: TGCAGTCAAGTAGCGGGAGCAGCAGATACGCAGTATTTT; CDR3: CSQVAGAADTQYF
J: TRBJ1-2; V: TRBV24-1; D: TRBD1; size: many; DNA: TGTGCCACCAGTGATGTACAGGGGAACTATGGCTACACCTTC; CDR3: CATSDVQGNYGYTF
J: TRBJ2-1; V: TRBV20-1; D: NA; size: few; DNA: TGCAGTGCTAGCGGCCTAGCGTTGTATGAGCAGTTCTTC; CDR3: CSASGLALYEQFF
J: TRBJ2-7; V: TRBV12-3/TRBV12-4; D: NA; size: NA; DNA: TGTGCCAGCAGTTTAGATCCGGCCGGGTACGAGCAGTACTTC; CDR3: CASSLDPAGYEQYF
J: TRBJ1-1; V: TRBV29-1; D: TRBD1; size: NA; DNA: TGCAGCGACAGGGGCCACACTGAAGCTTTCTTT; CDR3: CSDRGHTEAFF
J: TRBJ1-2; V: TRBV20-1; D: NA; size: few; DNA: TGCAGTGCTAGAGATAACACCTATGGCTACACCTTC; CDR3: CSARDNTYGYTF
J: TRBJ2-7; V: TRBV5-1; D: TRBD1; size: NA; DNA: TGCGCCAGCAGCACAGGACAGGGGGTAGGTGAGCAGTACTTC; CDR3: CASSTGQGVGEQYF
J: TRBJ1-2; V: TRBV7-9; D: NA; size: few; DNA: TGTGCCAGCAGCCAGGACATTAATGGCTACACCTTC; CDR3: CASSQDINGYTF
J: TRBJ1-1; V: TRBV20-1; D: NA; size: many; DNA: TGCAGTGCTAGTAACAGGGTGGGGAACACTGAAGCTTTCTTT; CDR3: CSASNRVGNTEAFF
J: TRBJ2-1; V: TRBV5-1; D: TRBD2; size: few; DNA: TGCGCCAGCAGCTCAACCACTAGCGGGATTAACAATGAGCAGTTCTTC; CDR3: CASSSTTSGINNEQFF
J: TRBJ1-2; V: TRBV7-2; D: NA; size: few; DNA: TGTGCCAGCAGCCCGGAAAGGAACTATGGCTACACCTTC; CDR3: CASSPERNYGYTF
J: TRBJ2-7; V: TRBV20-1; D: NA; size: NA; DNA: TGCAGTGCTAGAGCCGCAGGGGTCCACGAGCAGTACTTC; CDR3: CSARAAGVHEQYF
J: TRBJ1-1; V: TRBV12-3/TRBV12-4; D: NA; size: few; DNA: TGTGCCAGCAGTTTTGGATATGGTAACACTGAAGCTTTCTTT; CDR3: CASSFGYGNTEAFF
J: TRBJ2-3; V: TRBV27; D: NA; size: NA; DNA: TGTGCCAGCAGTCGGGACGCCCATACGCAGTATTTT; CDR3: CASSRDAHTQYF
J: TRBJ2-1; V: TRBV20-1; D: TRBD2; size: NA; DNA: TGCAGTGCTACACCTTGGACTAGCGGGAGGGGAAATGAGCAGTTCTTC; CDR3: CSATPWTSGRGNEQFF
J: TRBJ2-2; V: TRBV5-1; D: TRBD1; size: NA; DNA: TGCGCCAGCATAAGGGACAGACTCGAAAACACCGGGGAGCTGTTTTTT; CDR3: CASIRDRLENTGELFF
J: TRBJ2-3; V: TRBV29-1; D: TRBD1; size: many; DNA: TGCAGCGCCGGACAGGGGGCGACCACAGATACGCAGTATTTT; CDR3: CSAGQGATTDTQYF
J: TRBJ1-4; V: TRBV4-1; D: NA; size: NA; DNA: TGCGCCAGCAGCTTGCTGCCGGGGGGGAATGAAAAACTGTTTTTT; CDR3: CASSLLPGGNEKLFF
J: TRBJ2-5; V: TRBV29-1; D: NA; size: NA; DNA: TGCAGCGTTGTCATCACACGGGGGGCTGGGCAAGAGACCCAGTACTTC; CDR3: CSVVITRGAGQETQYF
J: TRBJ1-2; V: TRBV29-1; D: NA; size: few; DNA: TGCAGCGTTGTTGACCTTGAGGACTATGGCTACACCTTC; CDR3: CSVVDLEDYGYTF